This T cell receptor beta chain was documented in a study of T cells in Graves' hyperthyroidism and ophthalmopathy (dated by TCRdb to about 2019). General notes on the study: Peripheral blood samples were taken at the time of initial diagnosis, prior to any treatment. An independent validation cohort of 18 to 20 hyperthyroidism patients and 17 patients who later progressed to ophthalmopathy tested prospective prediction of ophthalmopathy. To identify distinguishing TCR V-J signatures, a discovery cohort of 100 patients was used, comprising 43 with Graves' ophthalmopathy and some 60 with stable Graves' hyperthyroidism. The approximately 100 discovery patients were divided at random into training and test sets in a 7:3 ratio. The study also compared thyroid tissue and blood T-cell repertoires from more than 5 Graves' hyperthyroidism patients. After blood sampling, hyperthyroidism patients were treated with methimazole at a starting dose of 30 mg daily, and ophthalmopathy patients were treated with high-dose intravenous methylprednisolone. The paper describes TCR Vbeta CDR3 sequencing of 130 to 150 peripheral blood samples, made up of about 41 ophthalmopathy patients, 70 to 75 hyperthyroidism patients and roughly 17 progressor patients. What the authors observed across the whole study: Blood samples also contained most of the expanded thyroid clonotypes (frequency above 0.001), which suggests that blood repertoires may reflect thyroid immune responses. In validation, progression to ophthalmopathy was predicted by the model with more than 65% sensitivity and 72.22% specificity, a median of roughly six months before onset. A 13 V-J signature model separated ophthalmopathy from stable hyperthyroidism, with approximately 86% sensitivity and just under 84% specificity in cross-validation and 80%/75% in testing. Sample size was not statistically predetermined, and investigators were not blinded to group allocation.

This clonotype was detected many times. Its antigen is unknown. Base-call qualities are not available, and no considerably larger clone is one nucleotide away. Stable Graves' hyperthyroidism was defined as the absence of progression to ophthalmopathy over 18 months of follow-up. Hyperthyroidism patients were aged 18 to 65 years and newly diagnosed, with disease duration of less than 2 months. Patients with uncontrolled infections, other autoimmune diseases, pregnancy or lactation were excluded. Clinical symptoms, serum thyroxine and TRAb, thyroid ultrasound, and orbital computed tomography formed the basis for the diagnoses. PBMCs were isolated from around 10 ml of fresh peripheral blood by Ficoll-Paque density gradient centrifugation. Trizol reagent was used to extract total RNA, and RNA quality was then checked on an Agilent 2100 Bioanalyzer. The TCR beta CDR3 regions were amplified from the RNA transcripts. The first round of RT-PCR for the TCR CDR3 was performed with the HTBI primer set and the Qiagen OneStep RT-PCR kit. A second multiplex PCR round built the libraries, followed by size selection and purification. Sequencing of the libraries was done on an Illumina HiSeq2000 using paired-end 100 bp reads. Per the original workflow: SOAPnuke was used to process the raw data, with reads discarded if the reads contained adapters or uncalled bases, had a mean Phred below 15, or lacked an exact constant-primer or identifier match. High-quality paired reads were merged using COPE v1.2.5, and each unique nucleotide sequence was defined as a clonotype. Clonotypes were aligned to IMGT TRBV, TRBD and TRBJ reference segments using MiTCR v1.1. The analysis was restricted to V-J combinations with a frequency above 0.0001, which together covered roughly 99% of the repertoires. The TCS score was defined as F50 (clonal expansion) divided by E x V (chaos), with BLOSUM62-based TCRdist calculated between CDR3 peptides within each V-J. Welch's t-statistics and random forest reduced 450 to 600 V-J features to fewer than 15, which were used in a naive Bayes classifier (R e1071). Clones were called with MiXCR by TCRdb after fastp trimmed the public reads at Q25, and only in-frame beta chains were retained. Identical CDR3 proteins give one entry, which carries the most common genes and DNA. These V and J calls are TCRdb output, not the study's own analysis. The sample profile shows some 770,000 distinct CDR3 sequences; over 15% of them were found once. The ten largest clones add up to under 9.5% of the sample.

The V end loses 3 bases and the J end loses 1 base, and a stretch of 12 bases separates them. The CDR3 runs 15 residues from the cysteine to the phenylalanine. Only the CDR3 DNA stays, 45 bases, in frame from base 1. CDR1 and CDR2, per the germline V gene, are ENHRY and SYGVKD. The source of this sequence is a man aged 18-30 years with Graves' hyperthyroidism. Sequenced sample: blood. The chain joins TRBV10-3 to TRBJ2-5, and possibly TRBD2, on 5 matching bases. The DNA sequence follows: TGTGCCATCAGTGACCCGGACTCTACCCAAGAGACCCAGTACTTC. Its protein product is CAISDPDSTQETQYF.